This T cell receptor (beta chain) was identified in a study of blood T cell repertoires in COVID-19. Authors' processing steps: Reference gene primer amplification gave nucleated cell count estimates. Profiled with immunoSEQ multiplex PCR; TCRdb holds only in-frame clones, not every one. V and J calls and clone size are as listed in that table; D and trimming were resolved from the DNA. The table records 65,000 to 70,000 clones, roughly 80% of them present only once. The CDR3 is made up of 17 amino acids. The ends lost 4 bases at V and 1 base at J; junction bases unmatched: 11. CDR1 and CDR2 from the germline V gene are SGHRS and YFSETQ.

The receptor was derived from a woman aged 55-69 years with acute or convalescent COVID-19. V and J are TRBV5-1 and TRBJ2-3, with TRBD2 matching 8 bases. Sequencing input: peripheral blood. The CDR3 sequence: CASSRAGAILGTDTQYF. In DNA, the CDR3 is TGCGCCAGCAGCAGAGCGGGGGCCATCCTCGGCACAGATACGCAGTATTTT.